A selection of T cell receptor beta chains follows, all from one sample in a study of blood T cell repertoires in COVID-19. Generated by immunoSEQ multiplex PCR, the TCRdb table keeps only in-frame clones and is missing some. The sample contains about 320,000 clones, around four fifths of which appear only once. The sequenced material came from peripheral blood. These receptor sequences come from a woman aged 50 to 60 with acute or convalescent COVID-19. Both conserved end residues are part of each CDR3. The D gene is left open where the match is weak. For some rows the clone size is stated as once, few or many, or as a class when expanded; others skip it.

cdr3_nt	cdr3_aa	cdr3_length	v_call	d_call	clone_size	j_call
TGTGCCAGCAGTAAGACTAGCGGGACCTACGAGCAGTACTTC	CASSKTSGTYEQYF	14	TRBV2	TRBD2	NA	TRBJ2-7
TGCGCCAGCAGCCTTGGGGGGGCCCAAGAGACCCAGTACTTC	CASSLGGAQETQYF	14	TRBV4-1	NA	NA	TRBJ2-5
TGCAGCGTTGGGACTAGCGGGAGGGAGCAGTTCTTC	CSVGTSGREQFF	12	TRBV29-1	TRBD2	NA	TRBJ2-1
TGTGCCAGTAGCGGGAGGGCCTATGAGACCCAGTACTTC	CASSGRAYETQYF	13	TRBV19	TRBD2	NA	TRBJ2-5
TGTGCCAGCAGCCAAGAGTGGGCAGGCTCAGAGACCCAGTACTTC	CASSQEWAGSETQYF	15	TRBV4-2	NA	NA	TRBJ2-5
TGCGCCAGCAGCTCCGGGACTAGCATTTCGGCAGATACGCAGTATTTT	CASSSGTSISADTQYF	16	TRBV5-1	TRBD2	NA	TRBJ2-3
TGTGCCAGCAGCAATCAGGGGAACACTGAAGCTTTCTTT	CASSNQGNTEAFF	13	TRBV9	NA	NA	TRBJ1-1
TGTGCCAGCAGCTTGGCAGGGGGGTCTTTTGGCTACACCTTC	CASSLAGGSFGYTF	14	TRBV7-9	TRBD1	few	TRBJ1-2
TGTGCCAGCAGCCCCGGGACAGGGGCTAATGAAAAACTGTTTTTT	CASSPGTGANEKLFF	15	TRBV9	TRBD1	NA	TRBJ1-4
TGTGCCAGCAGCCAAGATAGGGGACTTAGAGAAAAACTGTTTTTT	CASSQDRGLREKLFF	15	TRBV14	NA	NA	TRBJ1-4
TGCGCCAGCAGCTTGACGGGGTTACCGAACACTGAAGCTTTCTTT	CASSLTGLPNTEAFF	15	TRBV5-1	NA	few	TRBJ1-1
TGTGCCAGCTCACCCCAGGGTGGGGCCACCTACAATGAGCAGTTCTTC	CASSPQGGATYNEQFF	16	TRBV18	NA	NA	TRBJ2-1
TGTGCCAGCCGAAAAACGGACAGGGGTCAGCCCCAGCATTTT	CASRKTDRGQPQHF	14	TRBV28	TRBD1	NA	TRBJ1-5
TGTGCCAGTAGTGGCCCAACCCGGACAGGGCTCTACGAGCAGTACTTC	CASSGPTRTGLYEQYF	16	TRBV19	TRBD1	NA	TRBJ2-7
TGTGCCATCAGTGAATCAAGAGGGAGCAATCAGCCCCAGCATTTT	CAISESRGSNQPQHF	15	TRBV10-3	NA	NA	TRBJ1-5
TGCGCCAGCAGCTTGGTGGAGGAAGCAGATACGCAGTATTTT	CASSLVEEADTQYF	14	TRBV5-1	NA	NA	TRBJ2-3
TGCGCCAGCAGCCACCTACAGGGGGCTGGAGAAAAACTGTTTTTT	CASSHLQGAGEKLFF	15	TRBV4-1	TRBD1	NA	TRBJ1-4
TGTGCCTCGGCTGGAGAACAGGGCACTGAAGCTTTCTTT	CASAGEQGTEAFF	13	TRBV30	NA	NA	TRBJ1-1
TGTGCCAGTAGTATAATGGCGGGGAAAAACTACAATGAGCAGTTCTTC	CASSIMAGKNYNEQFF	16	TRBV19	NA	NA	TRBJ2-1
TGTGCCAGCAGTGAACACGGGGGTTGGCAGCCCCAGCATTTT	CASSEHGGWQPQHF	14	TRBV25-1	NA	NA	TRBJ1-5
TGTGCCAGCAGCGGGTCGACCGGGACTTTCAACACCGGGGAGCTGTTTTTT	CASSGSTGTFNTGELFF	17	TRBV7-9	NA	NA	TRBJ2-2
TGTGCCAGCACCGCCAGCGGGGGGGGCCAAGAGACCCAGTACTTC	CASTASGGGQETQYF	15	TRBV2	TRBD2	NA	TRBJ2-5
TGTGCCAGTAGTAGGCGGGACAGGGGGCATGGTGAAGCTTTCTTT	CASSRRDRGHGEAFF	15	TRBV19	TRBD1	NA	TRBJ1-1
TGTGCCAGCAGCGTAGATCCGGGACAGGGGAATGGCTACACCTTC	CASSVDPGQGNGYTF	15	TRBV9	TRBD1	NA	TRBJ1-2
TGTGCCAGCTCACCGCAGGGGGCCTCGGGTCAGGGCTACACCTTC	CASSPQGASGQGYTF	15	TRBV18	TRBD1	NA	TRBJ1-2
TGTGCCACCAGCAGCCTGACGGCACAGGATAATGAAAAACTGTTTTTT	CATSSLTAQDNEKLFF	16	TRBV15	NA	NA	TRBJ1-4
TGTGCCAGCAGTGTCACAGGGGGGGAAGAGACCCAGTACTTC	CASSVTGGEETQYF	14	TRBV2	NA	NA	TRBJ2-5
TGTGCCAGCAGCCGGGGACAGGGTAGGACCTACAATGAGCAGTTCTTC	CASSRGQGRTYNEQFF	16	TRBV14	TRBD1	NA	TRBJ2-1
TGTGCCAGCAGCCAAGAGACAGGGGTTGACACTGAAGCTTTCTTT	CASSQETGVDTEAFF	15	TRBV7-2	TRBD1	NA	TRBJ1-1
TGCGCCAGCAGCTTGGCGTCTAGCGGGGGGGCAGATACGCAGTATTTT	CASSLASSGGADTQYF	16	TRBV5-1	TRBD2	NA	TRBJ2-3
TGTGCCTGGAGTACGACAGGGGCCTACGAGCAGTACTTC	CAWSTTGAYEQYF	13	TRBV30	TRBD1	once	TRBJ2-7
TGTGCCAGCAGCGCCCGGGACAGGCCCAAACTGTTTTTT	CASSARDRPKLFF	13	TRBV7-2	TRBD1	once	TRBJ1-4
TGTGCCAGCAGCTTAGCGGGGGCAGGCTACAATGAGCAGTTCTTC	CASSLAGAGYNEQFF	15	TRBV7-9	NA	NA	TRBJ2-1
TGTGCCAGCAGCCAAGAGGGGCCGGATACGCAGTATTTT	CASSQEGPDTQYF	13	TRBV3-1/TRBV3-2	NA	NA	TRBJ2-3
TGTGCCAGCTCACCACAGGGGCAGGGGACCTATGGCTACACCTTC	CASSPQGQGTYGYTF	15	TRBV18	NA	NA	TRBJ1-2
TGTGCCAGCAGTCCGCTATTTCAGAACACTGAAGCTTTCTTT	CASSPLFQNTEAFF	14	TRBV6-5	NA	NA	TRBJ1-1
TGTGCCAGCAGCTTAAGGGCGACAGGGGGCTTAGGGAACACTGAAGCTTTCTTT	CASSLRATGGLGNTEAFF	18	TRBV7-2	TRBD1	once	TRBJ1-1
TGTGCCAGCAGCACGGGACAGGGTTCCGGGGAGCTGTTTTTT	CASSTGQGSGELFF	14	TRBV7-2	TRBD1	NA	TRBJ2-2
TGCGCCAGCAGCCCTAACGTCCCCGCGGAAAAACTGTTTTTT	CASSPNVPAEKLFF	14	TRBV5-1	NA	NA	TRBJ1-4
TGTGCCAGCAGTGTAGGGGGTGACTATGGCTACACCTTC	CASSVGGDYGYTF	13	TRBV2	NA	NA	TRBJ1-2
TGTGCCAGTAGTACCCACCGGACAGGGGAGAGCAATCAGCCCCAGCATTTT	CASSTHRTGESNQPQHF	17	TRBV19	TRBD1	NA	TRBJ1-5
TGTGCCAGCTCCCTTCGGGGGTCAGGACAGCCCCAGCATTTT	CASSLRGSGQPQHF	14	TRBV3-1/TRBV3-2	NA	NA	TRBJ1-5
TGTGCCAGTAGTATCCAGGGGGATGGAGGTGAAAAACTGTTTTTT	CASSIQGDGGEKLFF	15	TRBV19	TRBD1	NA	TRBJ1-4
TGTGCCAGCAGTCACAGGGGCCTGAACACTGAAGCTTTCTTT	CASSHRGLNTEAFF	14	TRBV27	TRBD1	NA	TRBJ1-1
TGTGCCAGCAGTTTAGTTATAGCTAGCGGGGGGGTGAGCTCCTACAATGAGCAGTTCTTC	CASSLVIASGGVSSYNEQFF	20	TRBV6-2/TRBV6-3	TRBD2	NA	TRBJ2-1